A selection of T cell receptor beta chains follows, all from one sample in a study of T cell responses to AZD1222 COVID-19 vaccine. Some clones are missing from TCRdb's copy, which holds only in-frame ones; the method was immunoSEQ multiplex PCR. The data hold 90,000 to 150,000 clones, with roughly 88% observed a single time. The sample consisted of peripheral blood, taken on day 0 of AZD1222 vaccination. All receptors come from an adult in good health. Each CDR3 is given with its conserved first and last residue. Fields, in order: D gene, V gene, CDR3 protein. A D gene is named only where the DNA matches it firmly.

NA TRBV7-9 CASSFSLSSEQYF
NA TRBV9 CASSQDSNKNIQYF
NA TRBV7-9 CASGGRGNSPLHF
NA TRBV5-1 CASSFLGGGSPLHF
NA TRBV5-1 CASSARTGSNEKLFF
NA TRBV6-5 CASSSQGSPLHF
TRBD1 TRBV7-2 CASSVDRGHEKLFF
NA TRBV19 CASNEGLNAGELFF
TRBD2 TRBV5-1 CASSIQRGSTDTQYF
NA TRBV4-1 CASSQREETQYF
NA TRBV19 CASKPDVQETQYF
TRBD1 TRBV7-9 CASSPRDRGAFF